Listed below are T cell receptor beta chains from one sample, sequenced in a study of blood T cell repertoires in COVID-19. Profiled with immunoSEQ multiplex PCR; TCRdb holds only in-frame clones, not every one. Among about 140,000 clones listed, approximately 84% were seen once. The sequencing input was PBMCs or T cells enriched from blood (not recorded which). The receptors were sampled from a woman aged 45 to 65 with acute COVID-19. Both conserved end residues are part of each CDR3. A D gene is named only where the DNA matches it firmly. Some rows mark clone size as missing; the rest say once, few, many or name a class of expanded clone.

clone size: .; V gene: TRBV15; J gene: TRBJ1-6; D gene: .; CDR3 protein: CATGSSYNSPLHF; CDR3 DNA: TGTGCCACCGGGAGCTCCTATAATTCACCCCTCCACTTT
clone size: .; V gene: TRBV5-1; J gene: TRBJ2-1; D gene: TRBD1; CDR3 protein: CASSRTGNNEQFF; CDR3 DNA: TGCGCCAGCAGCCGGACAGGTAACAATGAGCAGTTCTTC
clone size: .; V gene: TRBV5-1; J gene: TRBJ1-4; D gene: .; CDR3 protein: CASSLLGQMGEKLFF; CDR3 DNA: TGCGCCAGCAGCTTGTTGGGGCAGATGGGCGAAAAACTGTTTTTT
clone size: few; V gene: TRBV13; J gene: TRBJ1-2; D gene: TRBD1; CDR3 protein: CASSLGLKGQWGGYTF; CDR3 DNA: TGTGCCAGCAGCTTAGGTCTAAAGGGACAGTGGGGCGGCTACACCTTC
clone size: .; V gene: TRBV7-9; J gene: TRBJ1-3; D gene: .; CDR3 protein: CASSKTVSGNTIYF; CDR3 DNA: TGTGCCAGCAGCAAGACAGTTTCTGGAAACACCATATATTTT
clone size: .; V gene: TRBV7-9; J gene: TRBJ2-1; D gene: .; CDR3 protein: CASSPVFDRNNEQFF; CDR3 DNA: TGTGCCAGCAGCCCTGTTTTTGACAGGAACAATGAGCAGTTCTTC
clone size: .; V gene: TRBV11-2; J gene: TRBJ1-1; D gene: .; CDR3 protein: CASSSDSLYTEAFF; CDR3 DNA: TGTGCCAGCAGCTCGGACAGTTTGTACACTGAAGCTTTCTTT
clone size: .; V gene: TRBV29-1; J gene: TRBJ2-3; D gene: .; CDR3 protein: CSVVPGTDTQYF; CDR3 DNA: TGCAGCGTTGTTCCGGGCACAGATACGCAGTATTTT
clone size: .; V gene: TRBV11-2; J gene: TRBJ2-7; D gene: .; CDR3 protein: CASSLDLRGLSSYEQYF; CDR3 DNA: TGTGCCAGCAGCTTAGATCTTCGAGGGTTGAGCTCCTACGAGCAGTACTTC
clone size: .; V gene: TRBV2; J gene: TRBJ1-2; D gene: .; CDR3 protein: CAGDLGGYTF; CDR3 DNA: TGTGCCGGAGACTTAGGAGGCTACACCTTC
clone size: .; V gene: TRBV27; J gene: TRBJ2-5; D gene: TRBD2; CDR3 protein: CASSLTPPRLAGQETQYF; CDR3 DNA: TGTGCCAGCAGTTTAACACCCCCTCGGCTAGCGGGGCAAGAGACCCAGTACTTC
clone size: .; V gene: TRBV7-2; J gene: TRBJ2-5; D gene: TRBD2; CDR3 protein: CASSLAGPLAGGSETQYF; CDR3 DNA: TGTGCCAGCAGCTTAGCGGGGCCCCTAGCGGGAGGGTCGGAGACCCAGTACTTC
clone size: .; V gene: TRBV5-8; J gene: TRBJ2-7; D gene: TRBD2; CDR3 protein: CASSYRGTSDAYEQYF; CDR3 DNA: TGTGCCAGCAGCTATAGGGGGACTAGCGACGCCTACGAGCAGTACTTC
clone size: once; V gene: TRBV28; J gene: TRBJ2-7; D gene: .; CDR3 protein: CASSLGTPSYEQYF; CDR3 DNA: TGTGCCAGCAGTTTAGGTACTCCTTCCTACGAGCAGTACTTC